A single sample gave rise to the 26 T cell receptor beta chains below, sequenced in a study of T cell repertoires in cytomegalovirus infection (dated by TCRdb to the late 2010s). For sequencing, an Illumina HiSeq 1500 was employed. TCRdb's own reprocessing of the public reads used fastp at Q25 and MiXCR and kept productive beta chains. Each CDR3 protein appears once, grouped with its most common genes and DNA. The sample profile shows approximately 200,000 distinct CDR3 sequences; 22% of them were found once. 15% to 20% of the sample is in the top ten clones. The sample was CD8+ T cells from PBMCs. The receptors were sampled from a human donor in good health (CMV status not recorded). Some clones in this sample may be carry-over from other donors' samples.

This clonotype was picked up a small number of times. This chain joins TRBV20-1 and TRBJ1-4, with a weak D call TRBD1 (6 bases). The germline V and J ends were trimmed by 6 bases and 0 bases, with 14 bases remaining between them. Looked up from germline, CDR1 is DFQATT and CDR2 is SNEGSKA (reference sequence). This CDR3 comprises 15 residues. This CDR3 is CSAEGQAATNEKLFF. The CDR3 nucleotides read TGCAGTGCAGAGGGACAAGCTGCAACTAATGAAAAACTGTTTTTT.

The gene calls are TRBV19 and TRBJ2-2; no firm D call. Trimming took off 9 bases at V and 3 bases at J, with 17 bases between the two ends. CDR1 and CDR2 from the germline V gene are LNHDA and SQIVND (reference sequence). The CDR3 totals 15 residues. This chain's CDR3 is CASLPWSGDTGELFF. The CDR3 nucleotides are TGTGCCAGCCTCCCCTGGTCTGGGGACACCGGGGAGCTGTTTTTT.

The chain uses TRBV11-1 and TRBJ2-1; D not certain. The germline gives CDR1 SGHAT, CDR2 FQDESV (reference sequence). Trimming pared 1 base from V and 0 bases from J, leaving 10 bases between. This CDR3 has 16 residues. CDR3 nucleotides: TGTGCCAGCAGCTTAGTAGGGCCGGGCTCCTACAATGAGCAGTTCTTC. It is translated as CASSLVGPGSYNEQFF.

This clonotype has just a few counts. The V gene is TRBV6-5, the J gene TRBJ2-2, with 8 bases matching TRBD2. This CDR3 has 17 amino acids. Germline trimming cut 6 bases from V and 2 bases from J; bases unmatched to any gene: 11. Per germline, CDR1 MNHEY and CDR2 SVGAGI. The CDR3 loop reads CASRIYAGGLNTGELFF. The CDR3 DNA reads as TGTGCCAGCAGGATCTACGCGGGGGGACTTAACACCGGGGAGCTGTTTTTT.

This clonotype came up a few times. This chain links TRBV27 with TRBJ2-3, with D maybe TRBD1 (5 bases). The CDR3 length is 13 residues. Trimming stripped 6 bases from V and 3 bases from J, with 10 bases between. Germline assignment: CDR1 MNHEY and CDR2 SMNVEV (reference sequence). The CDR3 spells CASSLTATDTQYF. CDR3 DNA sequence: TGTGCCAGCAGCCTGACAGCAACAGATACGCAGTATTTT.

Only a few counts were recorded for this clonotype. The chain uses TRBV5-4 and TRBJ1-1, with unresolved D. In germline, CDR1 is SGHNT, CDR2 YYREEE (reference sequence). The CDR3 covers 13 residues. V lost 1 base and J 6 bases, leaving 10 bases between the germline ends. CDR3 coding DNA: TGTGCCAGCAGCTTGCGGGGTCTGGCTGAAGCTTTCTTT. Protein product: CASSLRGLAEAFF. The variable domain in full, with the rest retrieved from reference TRBV5-4 and TRBJ1-1, is ETGVTQSPTHLIKTRGQQVTLRCSSQSGHNTVSWYQQALGQGPQFIFQYYREEENGRGNFPPRFSGLQFPNYSSELNVNALELDDSALYLCASSLRGLAEAFFGQGTRLTVV.

This clonotype was seen only a few times. The chain uses TRBV24-1 and TRBJ2-7; D tentatively fits TRBD1 or TRBD2 (5 bases each). The CDR3 length is 15 residues. The germline gives CDR1 KGHDR, CDR2 SFDVKD. Trimming removed 4 bases from V and 0 bases from J, with 12 bases in between. In DNA form, the CDR3 reads TGTGCCACCAGTGAAGGGGACGCACTCTCCTACGAGCAGTACTTC. This translates into CATSEGDALSYEQYF.

The chain links TRBV20-1 to TRBJ1-1; perhaps TRBD1 as D (5 bases). Per the germline V gene, CDR1 is DFQATT and CDR2 is SNEGSKA (reference sequence). The V gene lost 4 bases and the J gene lost 4 bases, with 16 bases spanning the gap. The CDR3 is 14 residues long. In nucleotides, the CDR3 is TGCAGTGCTACCCCTACAGGCTTCGTCACTGAAGCTTTCTTT. Translation gives CSATPTGFVTEAFF.

This clonotype was seen a handful of times. The chain carries TRBV20-1 and TRBJ1-3, with D unclear. The germline V gene encodes CDR1 DFQATT and CDR2 SNEGSKA (reference sequence). There are 12 residues in the CDR3. V was clipped by 5 bases and J by 0 bases, with 5 bases between them. CDR3 bases: TGCAGTGCTGCATTCTCTGGAAACACCATATATTTT. This gives the protein CSAAFSGNTIYF.

This clonotype was seen repeatedly, ten times or more. The chain joins TRBV12-3 or TRBV12-4 to TRBJ1-1; 8 bases match TRBD1. The V and J ends lost 5 bases and 4 bases, in that order; junction bases with no gene match: 3. The CDR3 is 13 amino acids. CDR3 coding DNA: TGTGCCAGCAGTGGACAGGGTGGCACTGAAGCTTTCTTT. The encoded protein is CASSGQGGTEAFF.

The sample holds a few counts of this clonotype. The chain links TRBV6-6 to TRBJ1-5; D not certain. V was cut by 5 bases and J by 5 bases, with 4 bases left in between. The CDR3 runs to 11 residues. Germline loops: CDR1 MNHNY, CDR2 SVGAGI (reference sequence). CDR3 residues: CASSRDQPQHF. In DNA, the CDR3 is TGTGCCAGCAGTCGGGATCAGCCCCAGCATTTT.

This clonotype was seen just once. The chain carries TRBV6-5 and TRBJ2-3; possible D gene TRBD2, 5 bases. The CDR3 sequence is 15 residues long. Trimming removed 4 bases from V and 1 base from J, with 12 bases in between. Germline V gene data show CDR1 as MNHEY and CDR2 as SVGAGI. The CDR3 DNA follows: TGTGCCAGCAGTTCATTTGCGGGTGGCACAGATACGCAGTATTTT. This encodes CASSSFAGGTDTQYF.

In this sample, this clonotype turned up many times. CDR3 residues: CAISEGLAGAGNEQFF. CDR3 coding DNA: TGTGCCATCAGCGAGGGACTAGCGGGGGCCGGGAATGAGCAGTTCTTC. This chain uses TRBV10-3 with TRBJ2-1; 14 bases match TRBD2. Germline loops: CDR1 ENHRY, CDR2 SYGVKD. Trimming cost V 6 bases and J 7 bases; bases outside gene matches: 8. The CDR3 sequence is 16 residues long.

In this sample, this clonotype turned up many times. The chain is built from TRBV7-2 and TRBJ2-3; the match to TRBD2 covers 7 bases. CDR3 length: 11 residues. Losses at the gene ends were 4 bases for V and 8 bases for J; bases not matched to a gene: 0. Germline CDR1 reads SGHTA; CDR2 reads FQGNSA. CDR3 amino acids: CASSSGGTQYF. For the CDR3, the DNA is TGTGCCAGCAGCTCGGGGGGTACGCAGTATTTT.

This clonotype was counted between two and nine times. The chain employs TRBV6-5 and TRBJ1-5; no clear D gene. Germline-derived CDR1 and CDR2 are MNHEY and SVGAGI. The length of the CDR3 is 13 residues. Trimming left V 4 bases short and J 4 bases short, with 8 bases between. The DNA of the CDR3 is TGTGCCAGCAGTTCTGTCCTTAATCAGCCCCAGCATTTT. It codes for CASSSVLNQPQHF.

This clonotype turned up a few times. The rearrangement uses TRBV3-1 and TRBJ1-3; TRBD1 aligns across 7 bases. CDR1 is LGHDT and CDR2 is YNNKEL in the germline V gene (reference sequence). This CDR3 has 15 residues. V lost 1 base, J lost 2 bases, and 2 bases stayed unmatched. The CDR3: CASSQGQGTGNTIYF. In DNA form, the CDR3 reads TGTGCCAGCAGCCAAGGACAGGGAACTGGAAACACCATATATTTT.

This clonotype was seen repeatedly, ten times or more. This sequence joins TRBV6-5 and TRBJ1-5; no definite D call. V dropped 5 bases and J dropped 6 bases, with 17 bases sitting between them. CDR1 is MNHEY, CDR2 SVGAGI, per germline. CDR3 size: 15 residues. The CDR3 nucleotides are TGTGCCAGCAGTGACCTGGGAGAGGGAGGTCAGCCCCAGCATTTT. As protein: CASSDLGEGGQPQHF.

A few counts support this clonotype. This rearrangement joins TRBV10-3 to TRBJ2-1; no clear D gene. V shed 2 bases and J shed 0 bases, with 14 bases lying between them. Per germline, CDR1 ENHRY and CDR2 SYGVKD. The CDR3 is 17 amino acids. The CDR3 nucleotides read TGTGCCATCAGTGAGCACCCCCTGGGAAGCTCCTACAATGAGCAGTTCTTC. Its translation is CAISEHPLGSSYNEQFF.

The rearrangement uses TRBV10-3 and TRBJ1-1; maybe TRBD1 (5 bases). Germline CDR1 is ENHRY and CDR2 is SYGVKD. Trimming shortened V by 4 bases and J by 5 bases, and 17 bases separated the two germline ends. This CDR3 contains 15 residues. CDR3: CAISGAQGKITEAFF. In DNA form, the CDR3 reads TGTGCCATCAGTGGAGCCCAGGGAAAAATAACTGAAGCTTTCTTT.

This clonotype was observed once. This chain links TRBV10-3 with TRBJ2-2, with D possibly being TRBD1 or TRBD2 (5 bases each). V lost 11 bases to trimming and J lost 0 bases, with 16 bases between them. The CDR3 spans 15 residues. Germline values: CDR1 ENHRY, CDR2 SYGVKD. CDR3 sequence (DNA): TGTGCCGCCACCGGGGCTGCCGCGAACACCGGGGAGCTGTTTTTT. It codes for CAATGAAANTGELFF.

This clonotype was recorded many times. The J gene is TRBJ2-7, the V gene TRBV12-3 or TRBV12-4; the match to TRBD1 covers 10 bases. With V trimmed by 3 bases and J by 4 bases, 9 bases remained unmatched. The CDR3 is made up of 16 amino acids. CDR3 residues: CASSFPPGQGTYEQYF. In nucleotides, the CDR3 is TGTGCCAGCAGTTTCCCCCCGGGACAGGGGACTTACGAGCAGTACTTC.

This clonotype showed up just a few times. The chain joins TRBV29-1 to TRBJ2-5, with D possibly being TRBD2 (6 bases). CDR1 is SQVTM and CDR2 is ANQGSEA in the germline V gene. V gave up 0 bases and J gave up 4 bases, with 12 bases separating them. This CDR3 has 14 residues. The CDR3 coding sequence is TGCAGCGTTGAAGATCGGAGACTAGGAGAGACCCAGTACTTC. This codes for CSVEDRRLGETQYF.

This clonotype was counted a few times. This chain joins TRBV9 and TRBJ2-1; D is uncertain. The CDR3 loop spans 14 amino acids. V lost 0 bases and J 0 bases, leaving 4 bases between the germline ends. Per the germline V gene, CDR1 is SGDLS and CDR2 is YYNGEE. CDR3 region: CASSVASSYNEQFF. The DNA of the CDR3 is TGTGCCAGCAGCGTAGCCAGCTCCTACAATGAGCAGTTCTTC.

J is TRBJ2-3 and V is TRBV12-3 or TRBV12-4, with 8 bases that match TRBD2. V lost 1 base, J lost 1 base, and 1 base stayed unmatched. CDR3 length equals 15 residues. The CDR3 DNA reads TGTGCCAGCAGTTTAGAAGCGGGGGGCACAGATACGCAGTATTTT. Residues: CASSLEAGGTDTQYF.

In this sample, this clonotype turned up a few times. This CDR3 is CASSQWTEPNYEQYF. The CDR3 DNA follows: TGTGCCAGCAGCCAATGGACAGAACCAAACTACGAGCAGTACTTC. V gene TRBV7-9 combines with J gene TRBJ2-7, with D maybe TRBD1 (6 bases). V shed 5 bases and J shed 3 bases, with 17 bases lying between them. This CDR3 has 15 amino acids. CDR1 is SEHNR, CDR2 FQNEAQ, per germline (reference sequence).

This clonotype occurred a few times. The rearrangement uses TRBV15 and TRBJ1-1, with D maybe TRBD1 (6 bases). The V and J ends lost 3 bases and 1 base respectively, with 18 bases between them. Per the germline V gene, CDR1 is LNHNV and CDR2 is YYDKDF (reference sequence). The CDR3 totals 17 residues. The CDR3 region is CATSRLSLGGPNTEAFF. Here the CDR3 DNA reads TGTGCCACCAGCAGGCTCTCGCTAGGGGGACCGAACACTGAAGCTTTCTTT.